This T cell receptor beta chain was observed in a study of cytomegalovirus exposure and HLA in healthy donors. For this clone: The target antigen is unknown.

Whole-study findings and limits: TCR beta sequences reportedly predicted the HLA-A and HLA-B alleles of most subjects accurately.

PCR employed 60 Vbeta and 13 Jbeta primers. Libraries were prepared by immunoSEQ multiplex PCR; TCRdb keeps only in-frame clonotypes and omits some of them. The sample table sets out about 120,000 clones. V lost 0 bases and J lost 7; bases outside the gene matches: 8. The germline CDR1 and CDR2 sequences are SGDLS and YYNGEE. The CDR3 is 15 amino acids. Sequencing used PBMCs. This sequence joins TRBV9 and TRBJ2-7, with 9 bases identical to TRBD1. The TCR was taken from a man in his forties in good health and CMV-seropositive. CDR3 residues: CASSVGLQGAEEQYF. The CDR3 nucleotides are TGTGCCAGCAGCGTAGGCTTACAGGGGGCGGAAGAGCAGTACTTC. The full variable domain, rest sourced from reference TRBV9 and TRBJ2-7, is DSGVTQTPKHLITATGQRVTLRCSPRSGDLSVYWYQQSLDQGLQFLIQYYNGEERAKGNILERFSAQQFPDLHSELNLSSLELGDSALYFCASSVGLQGAEEQYFGPGTRLTVT.